Presented here are 30 T cell receptor beta chains from one specimen sequenced in a study of patients and donors after allogeneic stem cell transplantation. TCRdb reprocessed the RT-PCR reads with MiXCR, giving one entry per CDR3 protein. Of about a million distinct CDR3 sequences in the sample, more than 15% were seen once. What was sequenced was blood, either unsorted or a sorted T cell fraction (not recorded which). The receptor source for this set is a human donor who was either an allogeneic HSCT recipient or a stem cell or donor lymphocyte infusion donor (not recorded which). It is not recorded whose cells these are; they may come from a transplant donor.

This clonotype was observed a few times. This chain links TRBV29-1 with TRBJ1-1; possibly TRBD1 for D (5 bases). V was shortened by 8 bases and J by 9 bases, with 25 bases between the two germline ends. The CDR3 has 14 amino acids. CDR1 is SQVTM and CDR2 is ANQGSEA in the germline V gene. The CDR3 is CSQGLEQLGEKAFF. As DNA, the CDR3 is TGCAGCCAGGGTCTGGAACAGTTAGGCGAAAAAGCTTTCTTT.

The chain employs TRBV12-3 or TRBV12-4 and TRBJ2-7, with D possibly being TRBD2 (5 bases). The CDR3 totals 16 residues. V lost 5 bases and J 3 bases, leaving 20 bases between the germline ends. The CDR3 here is CASSAAGLPRVYEQYF. Here the CDR3 DNA reads TGTGCCAGCAGTGCCGCCGGACTTCCTAGGGTCTACGAGCAGTACTTC.

This clonotype has just a few counts. The chain uses TRBV10-3 and TRBJ2-2, with D possibly matching TRBD1 (7 bases). Germline-derived CDR1 and CDR2 are ENHRY and SYGVKD. This CDR3 is built from 13 residues. V was clipped by 10 bases and J by 2 bases, with 11 bases between them. The CDR3 is CATQGGNTGELFF. The DNA for the CDR3 is TGTGCCACCCAGGGGGGTAACACCGGGGAGCTGTTTTTT.

The CDR3 region is CASSDVSPSTDTQYF. As DNA, the CDR3 is TGTGCCAGCAGTGATGTGAGCCCTAGCACAGATACGCAGTATTTT. The rearrangement joins TRBV2 to TRBJ2-3, with unresolved D. With 3 bases removed from V and 0 bases from J, the gap between germline ends came to 10 bases. Germline-derived CDR1 and CDR2 are SNHLY and FYNNEI. This CDR3 region has 15 residues.

This clonotype was seen a handful of times. The J gene is TRBJ2-2, the V gene TRBV15, with D perhaps matching TRBD1 or TRBD2 (5 bases each). Germline assignment: CDR1 LNHNV and CDR2 YYDKDF (reference sequence). With 5 bases removed from V and 3 bases from J, the gap between germline ends came to 19 bases. The CDR3 runs 17 residues. In nucleotides, the CDR3 is TGTGCCACCAGCCCTTGGGGATCGGGGCCCTACACCGGGGAGCTGTTTTTT. The encoded protein is CATSPWGSGPYTGELFF.

This clonotype occurred a few times. CDR3 sequence reads: CASSLTTETLNTEAFF. CDR3 nucleotide sequence: TGTGCCAGCAGCTTGACAACAGAAACTTTGAACACTGAAGCTTTCTTT. V is TRBV5-6 and J is TRBJ1-1, with no clear D. The V gene's germline CDR1 is SGHDT and CDR2 YYEEEE. The CDR3 extends over 16 amino acids. The V end lost 1 base, the J end lost 0 bases, and 13 bases lay between the germline ends.

This clonotype was counted between two and nine times. The chain is built from TRBV3-1 and TRBJ2-5; 7 bases are a match to TRBD2. Germline V gene sequence: CDR1 LGHDT, CDR2 YNNKEL (reference sequence). The CDR3 sequence is 14 residues long. Losses at the gene ends were 1 base for V and 7 bases for J; bases not matched to a gene: 6. As DNA, the CDR3 is TGTGCCAGCAGCCAAGGGACTGAGCGGGGGACCCAGTACTTC. Amino acids: CASSQGTERGTQYF.

The rearrangement joins TRBV20-1 to TRBJ1-5; TRBD1 matches at 7 bases. V gave up 2 bases and J gave up 4 bases; unmatched junction bases: 8. The CDR3 is 15 amino acids. Germline loops: CDR1 DFQATT, CDR2 SNEGSKA (reference sequence). The CDR3 region has the DNA TGCAGTGCTAGATGGGGACAGCTATTAAATCAGCCCCAGCATTTT. Protein product: CSARWGQLLNQPQHF.

This clonotype was found a few times. This sequence joins TRBV29-1 and TRBJ2-7; D is unclear. Trimming stripped 4 bases from V and 2 bases from J, with 9 bases between. The germline V gene has CDR1 SQVTM and CDR2 ANQGSEA. There are 12 residues in the CDR3. The CDR3 DNA sequence: TGCAGCGTTGTCGTACCCCCCTACGAGCAGTACTTC. Translating gives CSVVVPPYEQYF.

This clonotype was seen ten or more times. This rearrangement joins TRBV20-1 to TRBJ2-3; TRBD2 agrees at 8 bases. J was trimmed by 1 base and V by 6 bases; bases with no gene match: 9. Per the germline V gene, CDR1 is DFQATT and CDR2 is SNEGSKA (reference sequence). The CDR3 contains 15 residues. The CDR3 DNA sequence: TGCAGTGCCCGACGAACTAGCGGACGCACAGATACGCAGTATTTT. Amino acids: CSARRTSGRTDTQYF.

The gene calls are TRBV12-5 and TRBJ2-4, with D perhaps given as TRBD1 or TRBD2 (5 bases each). CDR3 length: 17 amino acids. The V and J ends lost 1 base and 0 bases respectively, with 13 bases between them. Germline CDR1 and CDR2: LGHNT and FRNRAP. CDR3 DNA: TGTGCTAGTGGTTTGGCCGTGGGGACCCTAGCCAAAAACATTCAGTACTTC. This translates into CASGLAVGTLAKNIQYF.

The chain couples TRBV5-1 to TRBJ2-7, with D maybe TRBD2 (6 bases). CDR1 and CDR2 (germline): SGHRS, YFSETQ. V was clipped by 2 bases and J by 5 bases, with 11 bases between them. The CDR3 has 13 residues. The CDR3, as DNA: TGCGCCAGCAGCTTTGCAGGGAGGAACGAGCAGTACTTC. It translates to CASSFAGRNEQYF. Full variable domain (outside the CDR3, taken from reference TRBV5-1 and TRBJ2-7): KAGVTQTPRYLIKTRGQQVTLSCSPISGHRSVSWYQQTPGQGLQFLFEYFSETQRNKGNFPGRFSGRQFSNSRSEMNVSTLELGDSALYLCASSFAGRNEQYFGPGTRLTVT.

This clonotype was seen more than once but under ten times. V usage is TRBV28 and J usage is TRBJ2-7, with D perhaps matching TRBD2 (6 bases). Between the trimmed V and J ends, which lost 8 bases and 1 base, there was a span of 9 bases. CDR3 size: 12 residues. Germline V gives CDR1 MDHEN, CDR2 SYDVKM. As DNA, the CDR3 is TGTGCCAGCTACGGGGGATCCTACGAGCAGTACTTC. Amino acid sequence: CASYGGSYEQYF.

The chain employs TRBV5-1 and TRBJ2-2; tentatively, D is TRBD2 (6 bases). From germline, CDR1 is SGHRS and CDR2 YFSETQ. V lost 6 bases and J lost 1, with 13 bases in between. The CDR3 loop spans 15 amino acids. This CDR3 reads CASIPVGGNTGELFF. The CDR3 DNA is TGCGCCAGCATCCCTGTGGGGGGGAACACCGGGGAGCTGTTTTTT.

In regard to this clonotype: A much larger clone differs by one base, so this may be a read error. This chain uses TRBV6-5 with TRBJ2-3; no firm D call. The V end was cut by 7 bases, the J end by 1 base, with 6 bases between. Per the germline V gene, CDR1 is MNHEY and CDR2 is SVGAGI. The CDR3 is 12 residues long. The chain's CDR3 is CASNGGTDTQYF. DNA of the CDR3: TGTGCCAGCAATGGGGGCACAGATACGCAGTATTTT.

This chain uses TRBV19 with TRBJ2-5; no firm D call. CDR3 size: 9 residues. V lost 9 bases and J 7 bases, leaving 6 bases between the germline ends. Per germline, CDR1 LNHDA and CDR2 SQIVND (reference sequence). CDR3 nucleotide sequence: TGTGCCAGAAAGGGGACCCAGTACTTC. It is translated as CARKGTQYF. The whole variable domain, remainder taken from reference TRBV19 and TRBJ2-5, is DGGITQSPKYLFRKEGQNVTLSCEQNLNHDAMYWYRQDPGQGLRLIYYSQIVNDFQKGDIAEGYSVSREKKESFPLTVTSAQKNPTAFYLCARKGTQYFGPGTRLLVL.

There are many counts of this clonotype. This chain uses TRBV5-1 with TRBJ2-2; D gene unclear. This CDR3 is built from 14 residues. From germline, CDR1 is SGHRS and CDR2 YFSETQ. Trimming pared 0 bases from V and 4 bases from J, leaving 7 bases between. The chain's CDR3 is CASSLGPSTGELFF. The CDR3 bases are TGCGCCAGCAGCTTGGGCCCCTCCACCGGGGAGCTGTTTTTT.

This clonotype showed up many times. V gene TRBV7-2 combines with J gene TRBJ2-2; a possible D gene is TRBD1 (6 bases). The CDR3 contains 14 residues. Germline V gives CDR1 SGHTA, CDR2 FQGNSA. V gave up 1 base and J gave up 8 bases, with 11 bases separating them. CDR3 amino acids: CASSLVGGAGELFF. In DNA, the CDR3 is TGTGCCAGCAGCTTAGTAGGGGGTGCTGGGGAGCTGTTTTTT.

The chain combines TRBV7-8 with TRBJ2-2; TRBD2 aligns across 9 bases. The CDR3 spans 15 residues. Per the germline V gene, CDR1 is SGHVS and CDR2 is FQNEAQ. Germline trimming cut 6 bases from V and 1 base from J; bases unmatched to any gene: 3. CDR3 bases: TGTGCCAGCAGGCATAGCGGGGGGAACACCGGGGAGCTGTTTTTT. It is translated as CASRHSGGNTGELFF.

This clonotype has a handful of counts. The rearrangement uses TRBV20-1 and TRBJ2-5; TRBD1 matches 8 bases. Per germline, CDR1 DFQATT and CDR2 SNEGSKA (reference sequence). J lost 5 bases, V lost 5 bases, and 10 bases had no gene match. The length of the CDR3 is 14 residues. The CDR3 nucleotides read TGCAGTGCTGAACAGGGGGTCACAGGGGAGACCCAGTACTTC. Translation gives CSAEQGVTGETQYF.

This clonotype was counted between two and nine times. The V and J genes are TRBV29-1 and TRBJ1-1; D gene unclear. Germline lookup yields CDR1 SQVTM and CDR2 ANQGSEA. Trimming took off 3 bases at V and 1 base at J, with 12 bases between the two ends. This CDR3 has 14 residues. Here the CDR3 reads CSVDFPRENTEAFF. As DNA, the CDR3 is TGCAGCGTTGATTTCCCCAGAGAGAACACTGAAGCTTTCTTT. Filled out from reference TRBV29-1 and TRBJ1-1, the complete variable domain reads SAVISQKPSRDICQRGTSLTIQCQVDSQVTMMFWYRQQPGQSLTLIATANQGSEATYESGFVIDKFPISRPNLTFSTLTVSNMSPEDSSIYLCSVDFPRENTEAFFGQGTRLTVV.

This chain uses TRBV6-5 with TRBJ2-1; 9 positions match TRBD2. The CDR3 is 17 amino acids. Germline CDR1 and CDR2: MNHEY and SVGAGI. The J segment lost 5 bases and the V segment lost 0 bases, leaving 8 bases of the junction unmatched. The CDR3 loop reads CASSYSASGTLNNEQFF. The DNA of the CDR3 is TGTGCCAGCAGTTACTCGGCTAGCGGGACTCTCAACAATGAGCAGTTCTTC.

This clonotype was counted between two and nine times. The chain is built from TRBV2 and TRBJ2-2; D unresolved. Germline lookup yields CDR1 SNHLY and CDR2 FYNNEI. The CDR3 has 15 residues. The V and J ends lost 0 bases and 7 bases respectively, with 12 bases between them. The CDR3 sequence is CASSEALLGFGELFF. The CDR3 region has the DNA TGTGCCAGCAGTGAAGCGCTTCTGGGATTCGGGGAGCTGTTTTTT.

This rearrangement joins TRBV4-1 to TRBJ2-7; D not resolved. Trimming cost V 2 bases and J 3 bases, with 20 bases left between them. CDR1 is MGHRA, CDR2 YSYEKL, per germline. CDR3 size: 17 residues. Written as DNA, the CDR3 is TGCGCCAGCAGCCAACCATTTCCCGGGTCCCCCGGCTACGAGCAGTACTTC. This encodes CASSQPFPGSPGYEQYF.

This clonotype came up many times. The chain employs TRBV12-3 or TRBV12-4 and TRBJ2-1; 11 nucleotides match TRBD1. J lost 0 bases, V lost 2 bases, and 3 bases had no gene match. CDR3 length: 17 residues. CDR3 in amino acids: CASSLHGTGGSYNEQFF. The CDR3 nucleotides are TGTGCCAGCAGTTTACATGGGACAGGGGGCTCCTACAATGAGCAGTTCTTC.

DNA of the CDR3: TGTGCCAGCAACAGGAACGTGGACGAGCAGTACTTC. It translates to CASNRNVDEQYF. The chain joins TRBV6-2 or TRBV6-3 to TRBJ2-7, with D perhaps matching TRBD1 (5 bases). Trimming cost V 7 bases and J 5 bases, with 12 bases left between them. The CDR3 sequence is 12 residues long. Germline assignment: CDR1 MNHEY and CDR2 SVGEGT.

The chain carries TRBV28 and TRBJ2-3; possibly TRBD2 for D (6 bases). There are 17 residues in the CDR3. Deletions cut 2 bases from V and 0 bases from J, with 15 bases between. CDR1 MDHEN and CDR2 SYDVKM come from the germline V gene. DNA of the CDR3: TGTGCCAGCAGTTTAGGGTTCGGGAGAAAGAGCACAGATACGCAGTATTTT. This codes for CASSLGFGRKSTDTQYF.

To note about this clonotype: A much larger clone lies a single base off, so this may be a read error. The gene calls are TRBV6-2 or TRBV6-3 and TRBJ1-2; 7 nucleotides agree with TRBD1. The CDR3 runs to 15 residues. Germline V lookup: CDR1 MNHEY, CDR2 SVGEGT. In DNA form, the CDR3 reads TGTGCCAGCAGTCCGCGGACAGGCCTTAACTATGGCTGCACCTTC. It specifies CASSPRTGLNYGCTF.

The chain is built from TRBV9 and TRBJ2-7; D gene uncertain. This CDR3 is 13 amino acids long. Deletions cut 3 bases from V and 7 bases from J, with 14 bases between. Germline CDR1 is SGDLS and CDR2 is YYNGEE. As DNA, the CDR3 is TGTGCCAGCAGCGATGCGCCGCGTAGGGAGCAGTACTTC. Protein product: CASSDAPRREQYF. Full variable domain (remainder filled in from reference TRBV9 and TRBJ2-7): DSGVTQTPKHLITATGQRVTLRCSPRSGDLSVYWYQQSLDQGLQFLIQYYNGEERAKGNILERFSAQQFPDLHSELNLSSLELGDSALYFCASSDAPRREQYFGPGTRLTVT.

The chain links TRBV6-6 to TRBJ1-1; D is perhaps TRBD1 (5 bases). From germline, CDR1 is MNHNY and CDR2 SVGAGI (reference sequence). This CDR3 contains 13 residues. Trimming left V 5 bases short and J 2 bases short, with 9 bases between. The CDR3: CASSEGINTEAFF. CDR3 nucleotides: TGTGCCAGCAGTGAGGGGATTAACACTGAAGCTTTCTTT.